The next 17 T cell receptor beta chains were all read from a single sample in a study of T cell repertoires in cytomegalovirus infection. A single record per CDR3 protein comes from TCRdb applying MiXCR to the reads. The sample records some 160,000 distinct CDR3 sequences, 17% being singletons. Sequencing was performed on CD8+ T cells from PBMCs. Receptors were obtained from a human donor in good health (CMV status not recorded). Some clones in this sample may be carry-over from other donors' samples.

The chain is built from TRBV7-8 and TRBJ2-1; 7 positions agree with TRBD2. Germline trimming cut 3 bases from V and 0 bases from J; bases unmatched to any gene: 17. The germline V gene has CDR1 SGHVS and CDR2 FQNEAQ. CDR3 size: 20 residues. In DNA, the CDR3 is TGTGCCAGCAGCTTCCGTTCGGGAGGTCTACCAATAAGCTCCTACAATGAGCAGTTCTTC. This codes for CASSFRSGGLPISSYNEQFF.

The chain carries TRBV28 and TRBJ1-3; D remains ambiguous. This CDR3 has 17 amino acids. CDR1 is MDHEN and CDR2 is SYDVKM in the germline V gene. Trimming pared 5 bases from V and 0 bases from J, leaving 17 bases between. In DNA form, the CDR3 reads TGTGCCAGCAGTGCCACCGTGAAGCCTACCTCTGGAAACACCATATATTTT. Translating gives CASSATVKPTSGNTIYF.

V is TRBV19 and J is TRBJ2-6; D unresolved. The V end was cut by 3 bases, the J end by 4 bases, with 4 bases between. From germline, CDR1 is LNHDA and CDR2 SQIVND (reference sequence). The CDR3 runs to 13 residues. For the CDR3, the DNA is TGTGCCAGTAGTATCAAGGGGGCCAACGTCCTGACTTTC. This gives the protein CASSIKGANVLTF.

V usage is TRBV25-1 and J usage is TRBJ2-7; D is unresolved. This CDR3 has 14 residues. Between the trimmed V and J ends, which lost 3 bases and 2 bases, there was a span of 11 bases. Germline CDR1 MGHDK, CDR2 SYGVNS. Written as DNA, the CDR3 is TGTGCCAGCAGTGACATTGCCTCTACCTACGAGCAGTACTTC. This translates into CASSDIASTYEQYF.

V gene TRBV19 combines with J gene TRBJ2-1; D might be TRBD1 (6 bases). The CDR3 runs to 15 residues. Trimming took off 1 base at V and 1 base at J, with 8 bases between the two ends. Germline loops: CDR1 LNHDA, CDR2 SQIVND (reference sequence). CDR3 protein: CASSIGQGSYNEQFF. CDR3 DNA: TGTGCCAGTAGTATAGGCCAGGGGTCCTACAATGAGCAGTTCTTC.

This clonotype was seen a handful of times. This chain joins TRBV7-9 and TRBJ2-1; D is possibly TRBD2 (7 bases). The V gene lost 5 bases and the J gene lost 6 bases, with 23 bases spanning the gap. CDR1 and CDR2 from the germline V gene are SEHNR and FQNEAQ (reference sequence). CDR3 length equals 17 residues. The CDR3 region has the DNA TGTGCCAGCAGCCCCCCCGGGGGGCGCCCCCTGGGCAATGAGCAGTTCTTC. Translating it yields CASSPPGGRPLGNEQFF.

This chain's CDR3 is CASSPRGSEKLFF. CDR3 sequence (DNA): TGTGCCAGCAGTCCCAGGGGTAGCGAAAAACTGTTTTTT. The chain combines TRBV28 with TRBJ1-4; tentative D call: TRBD1 (6 bases). Germline loops: CDR1 MDHEN, CDR2 SYDVKM. The length of the CDR3 is 13 residues. Deletions cut 5 bases from V and 8 bases from J, with 12 bases between.

The rearrangement joins TRBV20-1 to TRBJ2-2, with TRBD2 matching 8 bases. Germline values: CDR1 DFQATT, CDR2 SNEGSKA (reference sequence). This CDR3 has 16 amino acids. CDR3: CRAKMRGARKTGELFF. In nucleotides, the CDR3 is TGCAGGGCCAAGATGCGGGGGGCCCGAAAAACCGGGGAGCTGTTTTTT.

The V gene is TRBV29-1, the J gene TRBJ2-1; 8 bases are shared with TRBD2. The V and J ends lost 6 bases and 6 bases, in that order; junction bases with no gene match: 13. CDR3 length: 15 residues. Germline V gene sequence: CDR1 SQVTM, CDR2 ANQGSEA. Written as DNA, the CDR3 is TGCAGCGTGGAAAACTTAGCGGGGTTAATCAATGAGCAGTTCTTC. Its translation is CSVENLAGLINEQFF.

This clonotype has more than one count but fewer than ten. The chain recombines TRBV4-2 with TRBJ2-1; D is perhaps TRBD1 (5 bases). V lost 5 bases, J lost 0 bases, and 11 bases lay in between. The CDR3 extends over 15 amino acids. CDR1 is LGHNA and CDR2 is YNFKEQ in the germline V gene. CDR3 nucleotide sequence: TGTGCCAGCAGCTTTGATGACAGCTCCTACAATGAGCAGTTCTTC. It translates to CASSFDDSSYNEQFF.

The genes are TRBV6-6 and TRBJ2-1; perhaps TRBD1 as D (6 bases). CDR1 is MNHNY, CDR2 SVGAGI, per germline (reference sequence). CDR3 size: 13 residues. The V and J ends lost 11 bases and 1 base respectively, with 12 bases between them. CDR3 region: CAGRQDSYNEQFF. CDR3 DNA sequence: TGTGCCGGAAGACAGGATTCCTACAATGAGCAGTTCTTC.

This clonotype was detected a few times. The chain employs TRBV4-1 and TRBJ2-7, with no clear D. Germline-derived CDR1 and CDR2 are MGHRA and YSYEKL. V dropped 1 base and J dropped 1 base, with 8 bases sitting between them. The CDR3 runs to 14 residues. Here the CDR3 reads CASSQATSSYEQYF. The CDR3 nucleotides read TGCGCCAGCAGCCAAGCAACCAGTTCCTACGAGCAGTACTTC.

The chain employs TRBV29-1 and TRBJ2-1; either TRBD1 or TRBD2 may supply D (5 bases each). The length of the CDR3 is 14 residues. Germline CDR1 is SQVTM and CDR2 is ANQGSEA. The V end was cut by 2 bases, the J end by 4 bases, with 12 bases between. The CDR3 here is CSVEKGTGYNEQFF. The DNA of the CDR3 is TGCAGCGTTGAAAAGGGGACGGGTTACAATGAGCAGTTCTTC.

This clonotype has only one observation. The chain carries TRBV5-6 and TRBJ2-2, with TRBD2 as a possible D gene (5 bases). The CDR3 length is 13 residues. Trimming took 1 base from V and 7 from J, leaving 8 bases between them. Germline values: CDR1 SGHDT, CDR2 YYEEEE. CDR3: CASSLRRIGELFF. For the CDR3, the DNA is TGTGCCAGCAGCTTGCGGAGGATCGGGGAGCTGTTTTTT.

The V gene is TRBV7-9, the J gene TRBJ2-5; D ambiguous. Trimming cost V 7 bases and J 0 bases, with 6 bases left between them. Germline lookup yields CDR1 SEHNR and CDR2 FQNEAQ (reference sequence). The CDR3 length is 12 residues. This CDR3 is CASIHHQETQYF. As DNA, the CDR3 is TGTGCCAGCATCCATCACCAAGAGACCCAGTACTTC.

V usage is TRBV5-4 and J usage is TRBJ2-7; D is perhaps TRBD2 (6 bases). This CDR3 has 14 residues. Trimming cost V 4 bases and J 1 base, with 12 bases left between them. Germline CDR1 is SGHNT and CDR2 is YYREEE (reference sequence). In DNA form, the CDR3 reads TGTGCCAGCAGCCCAGAAGGGACTTCCTACGAGCAGTACTTC. Amino acids: CASSPEGTSYEQYF.

The chain has TRBV19 and TRBJ1-2, with a weak D call TRBD1 (5 bases). With 10 bases removed from V and 5 bases from J, the gap between germline ends came to 11 bases. The CDR3 totals 11 residues. Germline V gene lookup returns CDR1 LNHDA and CDR2 SQIVND (reference sequence). The CDR3 reads CATRGGYGYTF. CDR3 DNA sequence: TGTGCCACCCGGGGGGGGTATGGCTACACCTTC. Supplemented by reference TRBV19 and TRBJ1-2, the full variable domain reads DGGITQSPKYLFRKEGQNVTLSCEQNLNHDAMYWYRQDPGQGLRLIYYSQIVNDFQKGDIAEGYSVSREKKESFPLTVTSAQKNPTAFYLCATRGGYGYTFGSGTRLTVV.